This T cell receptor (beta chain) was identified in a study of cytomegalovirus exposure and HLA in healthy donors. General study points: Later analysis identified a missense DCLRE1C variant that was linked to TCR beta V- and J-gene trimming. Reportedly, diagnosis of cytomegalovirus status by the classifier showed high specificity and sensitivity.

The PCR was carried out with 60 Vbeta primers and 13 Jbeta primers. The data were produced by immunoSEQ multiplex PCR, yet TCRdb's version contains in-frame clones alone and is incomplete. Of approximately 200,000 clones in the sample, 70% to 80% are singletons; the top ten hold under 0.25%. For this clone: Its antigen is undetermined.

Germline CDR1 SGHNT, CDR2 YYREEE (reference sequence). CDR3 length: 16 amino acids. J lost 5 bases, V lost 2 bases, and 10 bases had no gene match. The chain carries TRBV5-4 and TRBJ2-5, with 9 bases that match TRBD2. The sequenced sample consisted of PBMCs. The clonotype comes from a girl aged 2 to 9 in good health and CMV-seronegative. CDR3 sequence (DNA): TGTGCCAGCAGCTTTACCTTAGCGGGAGTCGGGGAGACCCAGTACTTC. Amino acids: CASSFTLAGVGETQYF.